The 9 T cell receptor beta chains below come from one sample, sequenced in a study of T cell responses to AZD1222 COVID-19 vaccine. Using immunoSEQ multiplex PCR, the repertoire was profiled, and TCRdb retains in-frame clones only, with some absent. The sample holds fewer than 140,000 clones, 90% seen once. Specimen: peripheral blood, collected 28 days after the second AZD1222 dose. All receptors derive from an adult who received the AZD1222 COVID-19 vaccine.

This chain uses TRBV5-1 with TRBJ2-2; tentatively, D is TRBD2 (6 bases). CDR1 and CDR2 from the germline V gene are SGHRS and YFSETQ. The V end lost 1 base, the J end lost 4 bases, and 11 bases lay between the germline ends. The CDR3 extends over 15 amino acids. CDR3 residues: CASSLMREATGELFF. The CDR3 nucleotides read TGCGCCAGCAGCTTGATGAGGGAGGCCACCGGGGAGCTGTTTTTT.

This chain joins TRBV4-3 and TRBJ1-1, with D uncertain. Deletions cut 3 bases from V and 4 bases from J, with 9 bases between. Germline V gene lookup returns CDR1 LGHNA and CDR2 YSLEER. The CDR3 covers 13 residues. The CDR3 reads CASSHDLGTEAFF. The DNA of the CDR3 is TGCGCCAGCAGCCACGATCTGGGCACTGAAGCTTTCTTT.

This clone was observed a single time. CDR3 in DNA: TGTGCCAGTAGCCCCGGGAGCACAGATACGCAGTATTTT. Its protein product is CASSPGSTDTQYF. The chain has TRBV19 and TRBJ2-3; no definite D call. V was pared by 6 bases and J by 0 bases, with 7 bases between. CDR1 is LNHDA, CDR2 SQIVND, per germline (reference sequence). This CDR3 spans 13 amino acids.

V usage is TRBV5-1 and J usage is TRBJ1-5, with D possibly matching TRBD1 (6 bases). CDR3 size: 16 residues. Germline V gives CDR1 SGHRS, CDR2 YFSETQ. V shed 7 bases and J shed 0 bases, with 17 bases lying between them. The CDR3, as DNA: TGCGCCAGCCCCACGGGGGCCCTCAATAGCAATCAGCCCCAGCATTTT. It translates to CASPTGALNSNQPQHF. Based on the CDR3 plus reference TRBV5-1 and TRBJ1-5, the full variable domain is KAGVTQTPRYLIKTRGQQVTLSCSPISGHRSVSWYQQTPGQGLQFLFEYFSETQRNKGNFPGRFSGRQFSNSRSEMNVSTLELGDSALYLCASPTGALNSNQPQHFGDGTRLSIL.

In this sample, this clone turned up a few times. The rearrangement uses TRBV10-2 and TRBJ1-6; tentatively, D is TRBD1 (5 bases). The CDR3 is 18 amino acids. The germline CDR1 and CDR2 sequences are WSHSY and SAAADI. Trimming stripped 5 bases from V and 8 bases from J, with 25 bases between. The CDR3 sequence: CASSWTPRGRAMDSPLHF. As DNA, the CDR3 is TGCGCCAGCAGTTGGACACCTAGGGGTAGGGCTATGGATTCACCCCTCCACTTT.

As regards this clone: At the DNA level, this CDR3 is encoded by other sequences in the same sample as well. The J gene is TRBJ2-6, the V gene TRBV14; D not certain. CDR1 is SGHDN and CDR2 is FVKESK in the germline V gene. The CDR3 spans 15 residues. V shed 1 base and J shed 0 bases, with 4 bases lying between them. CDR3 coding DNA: TGTGCCAGCAGCCAAGGCAGCTCTGGGGCCAACGTCCTGACTTTC. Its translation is CASSQGSSGANVLTF.

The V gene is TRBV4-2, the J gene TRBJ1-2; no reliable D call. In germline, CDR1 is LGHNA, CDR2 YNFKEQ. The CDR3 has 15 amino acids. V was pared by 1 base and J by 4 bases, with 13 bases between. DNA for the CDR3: TGTGCCAGCAGCCAAGGCGAGGACCGGGGCTATGGCTACACCTTC. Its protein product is CASSQGEDRGYGYTF.

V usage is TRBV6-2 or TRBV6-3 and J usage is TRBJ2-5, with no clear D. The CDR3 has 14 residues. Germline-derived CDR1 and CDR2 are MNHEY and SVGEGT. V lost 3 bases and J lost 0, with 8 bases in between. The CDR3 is CASSYPGNQETQYF. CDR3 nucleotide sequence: TGTGCCAGCAGTTATCCGGGCAACCAAGAGACCCAGTACTTC.

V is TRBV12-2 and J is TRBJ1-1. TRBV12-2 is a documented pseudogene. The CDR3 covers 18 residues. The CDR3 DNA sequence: TGTGCAAGTCGCTTAGAATCAACTGGAGGTCGTTTGAACACTGAAGCTTTCTTT. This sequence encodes CASRLESTGGRLNTEAFF.